This record concerns one T cell receptor beta chain sequence. Its antigen is currently unknown. The data were taken from a study of Graves' ophthalmopathy and Graves' hyperthyroidism. Study-level background: Blood was drawn at initial diagnosis, before any treatment.

Study-level points and caveats: A majority of expanded thyroid clonotypes exceeding 0.001 frequency were likewise present in blood.

Ophthalmopathic donors had moderate-to-severe activity, CAS ≥3 and NOSPECS ≥4, with disease that had lasted under 3 months. No donor had other autoimmune disease, uncontrolled infection, pregnancy or lactation. Using RNA transcripts, the TCR beta CDR3 regions were amplified. HTBI primers primed a first-round RT-PCR, and a second-round multiplex PCR followed. A single record per CDR3 protein comes from TCRdb applying MiXCR to the multiplex PCR reads. Of roughly 220,000 distinct CDR3 sequences listed, about 47% are singletons. Source material: peripheral blood. The sequence derives from an adult man with Graves' ophthalmopathy.

The CDR3 DNA is TGCGCCAGCAGCCTAGGACAGGGGGCGACCGAGCAGTACTTC. Its protein product is CASSLGQGATEQYF. The rearrangement links TRBV5-1 to TRBJ2-7; 11 nucleotides match TRBD1. CDR1 and CDR2 from the germline V gene are SGHRS and YFSETQ. Unmatched junction bases numbered 6, after V lost 4 bases and J lost 6 bases. The CDR3 length is 14 residues.